This T cell receptor (beta chain) was obtained from a study of vaccination effects on CD4 cells after COVID-19. Study overall: Viral peptide pool expansion of antigen-specific CD4+ T cells preceded sequencing in the ViraFEST assay. It was with roughly 11 IU/ml IL-2 and about 10 ug/ml peptides that around 1.8 million PBMC per well were cultured.

Subsequent to a culture period of 10 to 11 days, CD4+ T cells were isolated. Measured with immunoSEQ multiplex PCR; TCRdb has only the in-frame clones, and not every one. The sample lists some 40,000 clones, approximately 74% occurring once. Whole-study results and caveats: Clones from infection and from vaccination both contracted markedly late after vaccination.

For this clone: Its antigen is not known.

This specimen consisted of CD4+ T cells from PBMCs cultured without peptide, obtained before COVID-19 vaccination. The receptor's source is a human donor who received a COVID-19 vaccine.

The CDR3 DNA reads TGTGCCACCAGCAGGGACAGAAACTATGGCTACACCTTC. Translated: CATSRDRNYGYTF. The J gene is TRBJ1-2, the V gene TRBV15; a weak D match, TRBD1 (6 bases). V lost 3 bases and J lost 2, with 7 bases in between. CDR1 LNHNV and CDR2 YYDKDF come from the germline V gene (reference sequence). CDR3 size: 13 residues.